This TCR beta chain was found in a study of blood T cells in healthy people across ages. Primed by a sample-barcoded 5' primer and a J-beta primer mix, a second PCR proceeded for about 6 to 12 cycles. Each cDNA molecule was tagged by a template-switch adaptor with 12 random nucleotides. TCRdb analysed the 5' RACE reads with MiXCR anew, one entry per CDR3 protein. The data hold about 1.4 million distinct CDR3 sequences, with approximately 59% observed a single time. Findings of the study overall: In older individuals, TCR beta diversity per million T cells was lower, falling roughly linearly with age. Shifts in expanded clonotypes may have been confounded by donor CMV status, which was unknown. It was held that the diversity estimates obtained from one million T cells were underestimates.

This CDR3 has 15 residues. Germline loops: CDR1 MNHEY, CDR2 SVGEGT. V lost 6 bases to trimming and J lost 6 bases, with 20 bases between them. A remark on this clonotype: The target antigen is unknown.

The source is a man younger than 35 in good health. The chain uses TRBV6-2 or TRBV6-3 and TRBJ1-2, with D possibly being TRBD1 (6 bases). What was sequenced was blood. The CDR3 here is CASSQATGGSNGYTF. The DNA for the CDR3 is TGTGCCAGCAGCCAAGCGACAGGAGGTTCAAATGGCTACACCTTC.